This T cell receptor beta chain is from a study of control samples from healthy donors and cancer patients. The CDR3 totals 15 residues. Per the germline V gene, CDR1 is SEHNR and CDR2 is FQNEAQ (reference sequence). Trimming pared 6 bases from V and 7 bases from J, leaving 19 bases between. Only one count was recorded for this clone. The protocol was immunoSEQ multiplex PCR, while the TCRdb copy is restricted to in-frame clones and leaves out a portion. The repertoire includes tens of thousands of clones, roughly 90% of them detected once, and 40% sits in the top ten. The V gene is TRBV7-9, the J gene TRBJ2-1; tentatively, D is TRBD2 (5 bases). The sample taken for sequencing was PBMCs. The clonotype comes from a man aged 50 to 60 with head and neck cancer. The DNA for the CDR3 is TGTGCCAGCAGTTCCGTGGCGGGCGCTGGGAATGAGCAGTTCTTC. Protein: CASSSVAGAGNEQFF.